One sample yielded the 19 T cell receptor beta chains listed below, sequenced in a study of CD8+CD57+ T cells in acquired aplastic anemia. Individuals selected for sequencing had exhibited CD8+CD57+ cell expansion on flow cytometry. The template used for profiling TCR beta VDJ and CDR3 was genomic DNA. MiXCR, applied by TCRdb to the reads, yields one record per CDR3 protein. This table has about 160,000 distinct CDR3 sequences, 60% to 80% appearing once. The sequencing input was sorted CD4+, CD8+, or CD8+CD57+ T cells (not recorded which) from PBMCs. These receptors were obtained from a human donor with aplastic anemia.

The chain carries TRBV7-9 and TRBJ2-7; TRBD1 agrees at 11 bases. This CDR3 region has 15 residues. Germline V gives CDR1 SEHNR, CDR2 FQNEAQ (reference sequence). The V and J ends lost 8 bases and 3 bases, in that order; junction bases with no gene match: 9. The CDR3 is CASPPPGTGGYEQYF. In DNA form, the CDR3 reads TGTGCCAGCCCCCCACCCGGGACAGGGGGCTACGAGCAGTACTTC.

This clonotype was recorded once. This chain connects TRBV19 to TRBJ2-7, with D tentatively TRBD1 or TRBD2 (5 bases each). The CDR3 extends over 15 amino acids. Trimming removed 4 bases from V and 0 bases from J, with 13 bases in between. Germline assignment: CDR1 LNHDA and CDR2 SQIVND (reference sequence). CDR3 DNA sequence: TGTGCCAGTAGTACCTCGGGGCTTAGCTCCTACGAGCAGTACTTC. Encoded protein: CASSTSGLSSYEQYF.

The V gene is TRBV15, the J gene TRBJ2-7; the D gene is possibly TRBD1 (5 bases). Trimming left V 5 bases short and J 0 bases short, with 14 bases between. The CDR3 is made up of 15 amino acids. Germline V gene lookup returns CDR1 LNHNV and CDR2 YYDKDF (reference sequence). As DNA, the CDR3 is TGTGCCACCAGCCCAGGGATCGATAGCTCCTACGAGCAGTACTTC. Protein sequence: CATSPGIDSSYEQYF.

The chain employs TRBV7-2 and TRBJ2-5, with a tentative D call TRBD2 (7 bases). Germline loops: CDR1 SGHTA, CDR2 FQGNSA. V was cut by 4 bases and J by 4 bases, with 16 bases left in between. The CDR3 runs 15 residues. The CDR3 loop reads CASSSRGRAGETQYF. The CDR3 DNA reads TGTGCCAGCAGCTCGCGGGGGCGGGCGGGAGAGACCCAGTACTTC.

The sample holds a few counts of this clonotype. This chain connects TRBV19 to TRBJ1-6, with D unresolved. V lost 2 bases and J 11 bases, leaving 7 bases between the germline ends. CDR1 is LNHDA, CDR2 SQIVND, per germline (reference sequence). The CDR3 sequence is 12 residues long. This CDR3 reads CASSIQYAPLHF. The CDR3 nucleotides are TGTGCCAGTAGTATACAGTACGCACCCCTCCACTTT.

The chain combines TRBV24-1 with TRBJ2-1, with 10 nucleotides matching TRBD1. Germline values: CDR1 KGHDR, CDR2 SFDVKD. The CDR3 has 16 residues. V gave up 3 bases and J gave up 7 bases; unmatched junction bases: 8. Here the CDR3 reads CATSDGADRGQNEQFF. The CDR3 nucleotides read TGTGCCACCAGTGATGGGGCCGACAGGGGGCAAAATGAGCAGTTCTTC.

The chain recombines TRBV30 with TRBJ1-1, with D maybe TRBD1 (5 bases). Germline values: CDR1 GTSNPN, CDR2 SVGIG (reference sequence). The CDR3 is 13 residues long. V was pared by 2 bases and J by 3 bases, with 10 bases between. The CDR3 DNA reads TGTGCCTGGAGTCTCGAGGGGTACACTGAAGCTTTCTTT. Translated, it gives CAWSLEGYTEAFF.

The CDR3 is CASSDGTQYF. DNA for the CDR3: TGTGCCAGCAGTGACGGCACACAGTACTTC. The V gene is TRBV6-4, the J gene TRBJ2-5; D is undetermined. With 2 bases removed from V and 11 bases from J, the gap between germline ends came to 6 bases. Germline V gene sequence: CDR1 MRHNA, CDR2 SNTAGT. The CDR3 is made up of 10 amino acids.

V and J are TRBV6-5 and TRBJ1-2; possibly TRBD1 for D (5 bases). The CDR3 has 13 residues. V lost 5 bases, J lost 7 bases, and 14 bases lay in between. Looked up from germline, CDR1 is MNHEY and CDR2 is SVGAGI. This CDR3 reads CASSRGETGGYTF. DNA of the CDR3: TGTGCCAGCAGTCGAGGGGAAACGGGTGGCTACACCTTC.

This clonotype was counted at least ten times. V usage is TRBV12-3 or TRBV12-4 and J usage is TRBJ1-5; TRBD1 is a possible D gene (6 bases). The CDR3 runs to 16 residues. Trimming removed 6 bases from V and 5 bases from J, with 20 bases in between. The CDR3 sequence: CASSPSFTGSYQPQHF. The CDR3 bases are TGTGCCAGCAGCCCTTCCTTTACAGGGTCGTATCAGCCCCAGCATTTT.

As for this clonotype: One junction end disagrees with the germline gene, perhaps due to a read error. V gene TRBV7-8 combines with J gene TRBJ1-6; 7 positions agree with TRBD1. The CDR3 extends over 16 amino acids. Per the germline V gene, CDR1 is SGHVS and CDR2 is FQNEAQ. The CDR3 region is CASSPDRVTGNSPLHF. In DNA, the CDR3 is TGCGCCAGCAGCCCAGACAGGGTGACGGGTAATTCACCCCTCCACTTT.

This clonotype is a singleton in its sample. CDR3: CASSFRDSQETQYF. The CDR3 DNA is TGTGCCAGCAGCTTCCGGGACAGCCAAGAGACCCAGTACTTC. V and J are TRBV9 and TRBJ2-5; 7 nucleotides line up with TRBD1. CDR3 size: 14 residues. With 4 bases clipped from V and 1 base from J, the junction kept 4 bases outside the gene matches. The germline CDR1 and CDR2 sequences are SGDLS and YYNGEE. The entire variable domain, with the rest obtained from reference TRBV9 and TRBJ2-5, is as follows: DSGVTQTPKHLITATGQRVTLRCSPRSGDLSVYWYQQSLDQGLQFLIQYYNGEERAKGNILERFSAQQFPDLHSELNLSSLELGDSALYFCASSFRDSQETQYFGPGTRLLVL.

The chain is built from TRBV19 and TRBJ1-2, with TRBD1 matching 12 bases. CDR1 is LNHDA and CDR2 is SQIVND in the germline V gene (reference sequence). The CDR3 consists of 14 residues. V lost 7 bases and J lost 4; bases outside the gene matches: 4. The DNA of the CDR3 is TGTGCCAGTATGGGACAGGGGGCTGTCTATGGCTACACCTTC. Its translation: CASMGQGAVYGYTF.

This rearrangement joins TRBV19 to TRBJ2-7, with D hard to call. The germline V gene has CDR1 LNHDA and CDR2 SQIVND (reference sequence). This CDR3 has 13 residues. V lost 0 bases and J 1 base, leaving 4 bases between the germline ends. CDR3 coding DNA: TGTGCCAGTAGTATAGACTTATCCTACGAGCAGTACTTC. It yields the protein CASSIDLSYEQYF.

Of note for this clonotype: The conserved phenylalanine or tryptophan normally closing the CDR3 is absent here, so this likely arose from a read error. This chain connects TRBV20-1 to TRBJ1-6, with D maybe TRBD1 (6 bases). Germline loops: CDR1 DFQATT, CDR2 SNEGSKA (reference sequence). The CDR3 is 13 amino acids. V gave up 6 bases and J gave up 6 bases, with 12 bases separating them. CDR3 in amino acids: CSARTASNSPLHS. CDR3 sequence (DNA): TGCAGTGCGCGGACAGCATCTAATTCACCCCTCCACTCT.

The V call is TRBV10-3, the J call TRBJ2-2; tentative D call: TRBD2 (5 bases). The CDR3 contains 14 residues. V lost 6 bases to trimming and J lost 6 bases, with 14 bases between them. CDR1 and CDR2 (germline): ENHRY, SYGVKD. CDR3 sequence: CAIRDSILSGELFF. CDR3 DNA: TGTGCCATCAGGGACTCCATTCTCTCCGGGGAGCTGTTTTTT.

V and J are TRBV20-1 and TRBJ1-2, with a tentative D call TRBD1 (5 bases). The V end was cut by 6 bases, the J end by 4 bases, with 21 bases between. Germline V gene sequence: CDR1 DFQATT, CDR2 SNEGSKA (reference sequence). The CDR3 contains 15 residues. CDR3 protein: CSALALGRLGYGYTF. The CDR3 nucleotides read TGCAGTGCCCTGGCACTGGGGCGTTTGGGCTATGGCTACACCTTC.

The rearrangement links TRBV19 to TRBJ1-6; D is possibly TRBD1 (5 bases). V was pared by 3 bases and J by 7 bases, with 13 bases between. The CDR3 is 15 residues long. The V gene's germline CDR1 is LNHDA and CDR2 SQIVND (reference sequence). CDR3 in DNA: TGTGCCAGTAGTATTCAGGGAGTAGAGAATTCACCCCTCCACTTT. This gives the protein CASSIQGVENSPLHF.

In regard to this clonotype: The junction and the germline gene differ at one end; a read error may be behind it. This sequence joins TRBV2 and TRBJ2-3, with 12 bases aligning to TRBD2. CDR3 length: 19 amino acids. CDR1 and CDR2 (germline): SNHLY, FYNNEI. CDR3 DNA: TGTGCCATCAGTGAGTCGAAACTAGCGGGGGGCTATTACACAGATACGCAGTATTTT. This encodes CAISESKLAGGYYTDTQYF.